The table lists the clone carrying this T cell receptor beta chain with a count of one. After extraction with the RNeasy kit, roughly 0.45 to 1 ug of the RNA was reverse transcribed using random hexamers. TCRdb reprocessed the immunoSEQ multiplex PCR reads with MiXCR, giving one entry per CDR3 protein. The data hold over 95,000 distinct CDR3 sequences, with just under 95% observed a single time. The germline CDR1 and CDR2 sequences are SGHTA and FQGNSA. Trimming shortened V by 5 bases and J by 6 bases, and 20 bases separated the two germline ends. CDR3 length: 16 residues. These data come from a study of CD8 T cells in Susac syndrome. Negative isolation yielded CD4+ and CD8+ T cells, and FACS enriched TEMRA cells.

The material sequenced was CD8+ T cells from PBMCs. This sequence joins TRBV7-2 and TRBJ2-1, with no clear D. The sequence was obtained from a human donor in good health. CDR3 sequence reads: CASSPLLGASVNEQFF. DNA of the CDR3: TGTGCCAGCAGCCCCCTGCTCGGAGCGTCGGTCAATGAGCAGTTCTTC.